The 27 T cell receptor beta chains given below trace back to one sample, sequenced in a study of T-cell reconstitution after alpha-beta-depleted transplantation in children. Researchers prepared the TCRbeta library using unique molecular identifiers, the study reports. MiXCR, applied by TCRdb to the PCR reads, yields one record per CDR3 protein. Of about 500,000 distinct CDR3 sequences listed, around a third are singletons. This sample comprised PBMCs from the stem cell graft donor, obtained from the stem cell graft. The receptors were sampled from a human donor who donated a stem cell graft to a child with aplastic anemia.

The chain recombines TRBV7-2 with TRBJ1-4; possibly TRBD1 for D (6 bases). CDR1 is SGHTA, CDR2 FQGNSA, per germline. V gave up 5 bases and J gave up 8 bases, with 18 bases separating them. The CDR3 is 15 amino acids. CDR3 sequence (DNA): TGTGCCAGCAGCGTATTGGGGGGGGCACTGGAAAAACTGTTTTTT. It yields the protein CASSVLGGALEKLFF. The variable domain in full, completed from reference TRBV7-2 and TRBJ1-4, reads GAGVSQSPSNKVTEKGKDVELRCDPISGHTALYWYRQSLGQGLEFLIYFQGNSAPDKSGLPSDRFSAERTGGSVSTLTIQRTQQEDSAVYLCASSVLGGALEKLFFGSGTQLSVL.

The chain is built from TRBV5-1 and TRBJ2-1; D gene uncertain. The CDR3 runs 12 residues. The V gene lost 5 bases and the J gene lost 6 bases, with 9 bases spanning the gap. CDR1 and CDR2 (germline): SGHRS, YFSETQ. CDR3 sequence (DNA): TGCGCCAGCAGTTTCCAGGCCAATGAGCAGTTCTTC. Translated, it gives CASSFQANEQFF.

V gene TRBV7-2 combines with J gene TRBJ2-3, with no clear D. Germline values: CDR1 SGHTA, CDR2 FQGNSA. This CDR3 is built from 14 residues. V was shortened by 5 bases and J by 7 bases, with 16 bases between the two germline ends. CDR3 region: CASSPTLLENTQYF. The CDR3, as DNA: TGTGCCAGCAGCCCCACCCTCTTAGAAAATACGCAGTATTTT. Variable domain in full (rest from reference TRBV7-2 and TRBJ2-3): GAGVSQSPSNKVTEKGKDVELRCDPISGHTALYWYRQSLGQGLEFLIYFQGNSAPDKSGLPSDRFSAERTGGSVSTLTIQRTQQEDSAVYLCASSPTLLENTQYFGPGTRLTVL.

This clonotype was observed a few times. This sequence joins TRBV29-1 and TRBJ2-1, with D possibly matching TRBD2 (7 bases). This CDR3 contains 16 residues. Germline lookup yields CDR1 SQVTM and CDR2 ANQGSEA. Trimming took off 2 bases at V and 4 bases at J, with 18 bases between the two ends. CDR3 loop: CSVEIRGGGSYNEQFF. The CDR3 DNA follows: TGCAGCGTTGAAATTCGAGGGGGGGGGTCTTACAATGAGCAGTTCTTC.

CDR3 sequence: CASSPPGGGNTIYF. CDR3 in DNA: TGTGCCAGCAGTCCTCCAGGGGGTGGAAACACCATATATTTT. V gene TRBV6-1 combines with J gene TRBJ1-3; 7 nucleotides agree with TRBD1. CDR3 size: 14 residues. V lost 5 bases and J lost 3; bases outside the gene matches: 4. Germline-derived CDR1 and CDR2 are MNHNS and SASEGT.

The V gene is TRBV14, the J gene TRBJ2-1; 7 bases align to TRBD2. Per germline, CDR1 SGHDN and CDR2 FVKESK. V trimming: 4 bases; J trimming: 0 bases; junction bases outside the gene matches: 6. The CDR3 is 16 residues long. The CDR3 DNA is TGTGCCAGCAGCCGCCTAGGACTAGGCTCCTACAATGAGCAGTTCTTC. Translated: CASSRLGLGSYNEQFF.

This clonotype came up a few times. The chain combines TRBV10-3 with TRBJ2-7, with D perhaps matching TRBD1 or TRBD2 (5 bases each). The length of the CDR3 is 11 residues. The germline CDR1 and CDR2 sequences are ENHRY and SYGVKD. The ends were cut back, 9 bases at V and 0 bases at J, with 6 bases in the middle. For the CDR3, the DNA is TGTGCCATTGGGACCTCCTACGAGCAGTACTTC. This codes for CAIGTSYEQYF.

V gene TRBV12-3 or TRBV12-4 combines with J gene TRBJ2-3; the D gene is possibly TRBD1 (6 bases). Trimming removed 1 base at V and 0 bases at J, with 11 bases between. This CDR3 has 16 residues. This CDR3 reads CASSLGGRGSTDTQYF. The CDR3 coding sequence is TGTGCCAGCAGTTTAGGGGGCAGGGGCAGCACAGATACGCAGTATTTT.

This clonotype has a handful of counts. CDR3 residues: CASSSLLAEPPQYF. CDR3 DNA sequence: TGTGCCAGCAGCTCCCTCTTAGCGGAACCCCCGCAGTATTTT. J is TRBJ2-3 and V is TRBV7-2, with TRBD2 as a possible D gene (6 bases). The CDR3 length is 14 residues. Looked up from germline, CDR1 is SGHTA and CDR2 is FQGNSA. The V gene lost 4 bases and the J gene lost 10 bases, with 18 bases spanning the gap.

The chain couples TRBV20-1 to TRBJ2-5; D may match TRBD1 or TRBD2 (5 bases each). The CDR3 totals 13 residues. The V and J ends lost 6 bases and 2 bases respectively, with 13 bases between them. Germline-derived CDR1 and CDR2 are DFQATT and SNEGSKA (reference sequence). The CDR3 sequence: CSAPGKGQETQYF. The CDR3 DNA follows: TGCAGTGCCCCCGGGAAGGGGCAAGAGACCCAGTACTTC.

The CDR3: CASSYGLTGNGADTQYF. In nucleotides, the CDR3 is TGCGCCAGCAGCTACGGGCTTACGGGTAATGGTGCAGATACGCAGTATTTT. This chain connects TRBV5-1 to TRBJ2-3; D is uncertain. The ends were cut back, 3 bases at V and 4 bases at J, with 21 bases in the middle. The V gene's germline CDR1 is SGHRS and CDR2 YFSETQ. The CDR3 covers 17 residues.

V is TRBV20-1 and J is TRBJ2-1; 8 bases agree with TRBD2. Germline-derived CDR1 and CDR2 are DFQATT and SNEGSKA (reference sequence). The trim removed 5 bases at V and 6 bases at J, leaving 12 bases unmatched. CDR3 size: 15 residues. The CDR3 DNA follows: TGCAGTGCTGCCGACCGGGACGGGAGGGCCAATGAGCAGTTCTTC. It codes for CSAADRDGRANEQFF.

The gene calls are TRBV30 and TRBJ2-7; D remains unclear. Trimming left V 0 bases short and J 0 bases short, with 9 bases between. The CDR3 runs 14 residues. Looked up from germline, CDR1 is GTSNPN and CDR2 is SVGIG (reference sequence). The CDR3 nucleotides read TGTGCCTGGAGTGTAACGGTGGGCTCCTACGAGCAGTACTTC. Protein product: CAWSVTVGSYEQYF.

The chain is built from TRBV20-1 and TRBJ2-2; 10 bases map to TRBD1. Trimming removed 0 bases from V and 5 bases from J; junction bases left unmatched: 15. This CDR3 spans 19 amino acids. Germline V CDR1 and CDR2: DFQATT, SNEGSKA (reference sequence). CDR3 in amino acids: CSARDIGGFGTGVTGELFF. DNA for the CDR3: TGCAGTGCTAGAGATATCGGAGGATTTGGGACAGGGGTGACCGGGGAGCTGTTTTTT.

This sequence joins TRBV20-1 and TRBJ1-2; 8 bases line up with TRBD1. The CDR3 length is 17 residues. V shed 5 bases, J shed 4 bases, and the junction held 18 bases outside the gene matches. The germline CDR1 and CDR2 sequences are DFQATT and SNEGSKA (reference sequence). CDR3 sequence reads: CSAEDSGGPDRGYGYTF. Written as DNA, the CDR3 is TGCAGTGCTGAGGACAGCGGAGGTCCCGACAGGGGCTATGGCTACACCTTC.

This clonotype has only a few counts. This chain uses TRBV7-2 with TRBJ2-1; 12 bases align to TRBD2. The V segment lost 4 bases and the J segment 7 bases; nucleotides outside the gene matches: 5. CDR1 and CDR2 (germline): SGHTA, FQGNSA. This CDR3 has 15 residues. This chain's CDR3 is CASSSGGLAGNEQFF. The DNA for the CDR3 is TGTGCCAGCAGCTCGGGCGGACTAGCGGGAAATGAGCAGTTCTTC. Looking up the rest from reference TRBV7-2 and TRBJ2-1 gives the full variable domain: GAGVSQSPSNKVTEKGKDVELRCDPISGHTALYWYRQSLGQGLEFLIYFQGNSAPDKSGLPSDRFSAERTGGSVSTLTIQRTQQEDSAVYLCASSSGGLAGNEQFFGPGTRLTVL.

This clonotype was picked up a small number of times. The chain has TRBV4-3 and TRBJ2-1, with 12 bases that match TRBD2. Unmatched junction bases numbered 10, after V lost 0 bases and J lost 7 bases. There are 18 residues in the CDR3. Germline CDR1 reads LGHNA; CDR2 reads YSLEER. The CDR3 bases are TGCGCCAGCAGCCAAGAAGGCTCGCGACTAGCGGGAGTTAATGAGCAGTTCTTC. Amino acids: CASSQEGSRLAGVNEQFF.

The sample holds a few counts of this clonotype. The chain uses TRBV28 and TRBJ2-1; 10 bases line up with TRBD2. Germline V gene data show CDR1 as MDHEN and CDR2 as SYDVKM. The CDR3 has 15 amino acids. Unmatched junction bases numbered 10, after V lost 6 bases and J lost 8 bases. The CDR3 nucleotides read TGTGCCAGCAGCCTTGGGGCTAGCGGGAGCGATGAGCAGTTCTTC. Translated: CASSLGASGSDEQFF.

The chain is built from TRBV20-1 and TRBJ2-3; D may be TRBD2 (5 bases). The CDR3 runs to 14 residues. Trimming took off 2 bases at V and 6 bases at J, with 15 bases between the two ends. Germline lookup yields CDR1 DFQATT and CDR2 SNEGSKA (reference sequence). CDR3 in DNA: TGCAGTGCTAGAAAGACCCGACGGAGGGATACGCAGTATTTT. It is translated as CSARKTRRRDTQYF.

The rearrangement links TRBV20-1 to TRBJ1-1; D is uncertain. The CDR3 consists of 16 residues. Looked up from germline, CDR1 is DFQATT and CDR2 is SNEGSKA (reference sequence). The V end lost 3 bases, the J end lost 0 bases, and 17 bases lay between the germline ends. DNA of the CDR3: TGCAGTGCTAGGAGACGATTCAGATTTATGAACACTGAAGCTTTCTTT. The encoded protein is CSARRRFRFMNTEAFF.

This clonotype was counted a single time. This sequence joins TRBV6-1 and TRBJ1-2; D unclear. Germline lookup yields CDR1 MNHNS and CDR2 SASEGT. V lost 7 bases and J 4 bases, leaving 22 bases between the germline ends. The CDR3 contains 16 residues. This CDR3 is CASTPRWSLSPYGYTF. CDR3 in DNA: TGTGCCAGCACTCCTAGGTGGAGTCTTTCCCCCTATGGCTACACCTTC.

This clonotype has a handful of counts. The chain employs TRBV9 and TRBJ2-5; tentatively, D is TRBD2 (6 bases). CDR1 and CDR2 from the germline V gene are SGDLS and YYNGEE. Trimming removed 0 bases at V and 7 bases at J, with 10 bases between. This CDR3 has 13 residues. CDR3 nucleotide sequence: TGTGCCAGCAGCGTAGCGCAGGGAGGGACCCAGTACTTC. This gives the protein CASSVAQGGTQYF. Combining the CDR3 with reference TRBV9 and TRBJ2-5 gives the whole variable domain DSGVTQTPKHLITATGQRVTLRCSPRSGDLSVYWYQQSLDQGLQFLIQYYNGEERAKGNILERFSAQQFPDLHSELNLSSLELGDSALYFCASSVAQGGTQYFGPGTRLLVL.

This chain connects TRBV12-3 or TRBV12-4 to TRBJ2-7; weak D call: TRBD2 (6 bases). The V end was cut by 5 bases, the J end by 0 bases, with 20 bases between. CDR3 length equals 17 residues. The CDR3 nucleotides are TGTGCCAGCAGTCCACGGGACTCCCAGCCTCTCTCCTACGAGCAGTACTTC. Protein product: CASSPRDSQPLSYEQYF.

This chain connects TRBV4-2 to TRBJ1-5; D remains unclear. The V gene's germline CDR1 is LGHNA and CDR2 YNFKEQ. Trimming left V 4 bases short and J 4 bases short, with 14 bases between. This CDR3 has 15 amino acids. The CDR3 DNA follows: TGTGCCAGCAGCCCTCTTGGAGACGGGAATCAGCCCCAGCATTTT. It encodes CASSPLGDGNQPQHF.

The rearrangement uses TRBV7-9 and TRBJ1-5; D gene ambiguous. The CDR3 consists of 15 residues. The germline V gene has CDR1 SEHNR and CDR2 FQNEAQ (reference sequence). Trimming left V 1 base short and J 1 base short, with 8 bases between. In DNA, the CDR3 is TGTGCCAGCAGCTTAGGCCAGACCAGCAATCAGCCCCAGCATTTT. It specifies CASSLGQTSNQPQHF.

This clonotype was picked up a small number of times. V and J are TRBV19 and TRBJ2-7, with D perhaps matching TRBD2 (5 bases). Germline-derived CDR1 and CDR2 are LNHDA and SQIVND (reference sequence). This CDR3 is 13 amino acids long. The V and J ends lost 1 base and 7 bases respectively, with 11 bases between them. CDR3 sequence (DNA): TGTGCCAGTAGTATAGGACTTCGAGGGGAGCAGTACGTC. It yields the protein CASSIGLRGEQYV.

This clonotype was picked up a small number of times. The chain carries TRBV7-2 and TRBJ2-7, with 9 positions matching TRBD2. Germline CDR1 and CDR2: SGHTA and FQGNSA. The junction had 5 bases not matched to a gene; V was cut back by 5 bases and J by 0 bases. The CDR3 has 15 residues. Here the CDR3 DNA reads TGTGCCAGCAGCCCTAGCGGGGCGAGCTCCTACGAGCAGTACGTC. Protein sequence: CASSPSGASSYEQYV.